One sample yielded the 21 T cell receptor beta chains listed below, sequenced in a study of a mutant IDH1 vaccine in newly diagnosed glioma. Regarding time point: baseline, week 1 (first vaccination visit). Treatment: pre-vaccination baseline after standard-of-care therapy. Assay: immunoSEQ multiplex PCR; the TCRdb copy retains only in-frame clones and omits some. The profile shows about 16,000 clones, about 80% of them singletons. Material: PBMCs, obtained from a glioma patient treated with radiotherapy, temozolomide or both. The receptor set was obtained from a man in his forties or fifties with glioma.

The chain carries TRBV7-2 and TRBJ2-3; 7 bases line up with TRBD2. With V trimmed by 5 bases and J by 4 bases, 6 bases remained unmatched. Germline loops: CDR1 SGHTA, CDR2 FQGNSA. CDR3 length: 14 residues. DNA for the CDR3: TGTGCCAGCAGCCCCGGACTAGTCGCAGATACGCAGTATTTT. Amino acids: CASSPGLVADTQYF. Full variable domain (missing parts from reference TRBV7-2 and TRBJ2-3): GAGVSQSPSNKVTEKGKDVELRCDPISGHTALYWYRQSLGQGLEFLIYFQGNSAPDKSGLPSDRFSAERTGGSVSTLTIQRTQQEDSAVYLCASSPGLVADTQYFGPGTRLTVL.

The V gene is TRBV5-1, the J gene TRBJ1-5; 7 nucleotides agree with TRBD1. CDR1 and CDR2 (germline): SGHRS, YFSETQ. The CDR3 sequence is 16 residues long. After removal of 4 bases from V and 5 bases from J, the junction contained 12 bases not matched to a gene. The CDR3 bases are TGCGCCAGCAGCCTGGGGCCGACAGGGAGGGATCAGCCCCAGCATTTT. It yields the protein CASSLGPTGRDQPQHF. Full variable domain (remainder filled in from reference TRBV5-1 and TRBJ1-5): KAGVTQTPRYLIKTRGQQVTLSCSPISGHRSVSWYQQTPGQGLQFLFEYFSETQRNKGNFPGRFSGRQFSNSRSEMNVSTLELGDSALYLCASSLGPTGRDQPQHFGDGTRLSIL.

The J gene is TRBJ2-7, the V gene TRBV2; 8 positions match TRBD1. Trimming took 6 bases from V and 2 from J; bases not matched to a gene: 9. CDR1 and CDR2 from the germline V gene are SNHLY and FYNNEI. The CDR3 has 15 residues. In DNA form, the CDR3 reads TGTGCCAGCAGCTTTGACAGGGGTCTTCCCTACGAGCAGTACGTC. Its translation: CASSFDRGLPYEQYV.

The CDR3 bases are TGTGCCAGCAGCGTAGATGGAGGGTACAATGAGCAGTTCTTC. This translates into CASSVDGGYNEQFF. The gene calls are TRBV9 and TRBJ2-1; D is perhaps TRBD2 (6 bases). CDR1 and CDR2 from the germline V gene are SGDLS and YYNGEE. The CDR3 runs 14 residues. V lost 0 bases and J lost 4, with 8 bases in between.

The chain employs TRBV27 and TRBJ2-5, with a weak D call TRBD2 (6 bases). The CDR3 loop spans 15 amino acids. V lost 5 bases, J lost 1 base, and 14 bases lay in between. CDR1 is MNHEY and CDR2 is SMNVEV in the germline V gene (reference sequence). The CDR3: CASSPRWGVQETQYF. The CDR3 nucleotides are TGTGCCAGCAGTCCCCGGTGGGGGGTCCAAGAGACCCAGTACTTC.

This clone was seen a few times. The J gene is TRBJ2-4, the V gene TRBV5-6, with 8 nucleotides matching TRBD1. The CDR3 consists of 14 residues. After removal of 0 bases from V and 7 bases from J, the junction contained 3 bases not matched to a gene. Germline CDR1 reads SGHDT; CDR2 reads YYEEEE. CDR3 nucleotide sequence: TGTGCCAGCAGCTTGGGACAGGGGAGGAACATTCAGTACTTC. This translates into CASSLGQGRNIQYF. Complete variable domain (other parts from reference TRBV5-6 and TRBJ2-4): DAGVTQSPTHLIKTRGQQVTLRCSPKSGHDTVSWYQQALGQGPQFIFQYYEEEERQRGNFPDRFSGHQFPNYSSELNVNALLLGDSALYLCASSLGQGRNIQYFGAGTRLSVL.

This chain uses TRBV2 with TRBJ2-1; 10 bases fit TRBD1. In germline, CDR1 is SNHLY, CDR2 FYNNEI. V dropped 7 bases and J dropped 13; count of bases not matched to a gene: 16. This CDR3 spans 15 amino acids. Here the CDR3 DNA reads TGTGCCAGCAACGGCGAGGGGACAGGGGCCCTATCACAGTTCTTC. Its translation is CASNGEGTGALSQFF.

This chain joins TRBV7-9 and TRBJ2-7, with TRBD2 matching over 13 bases. Germline assignment: CDR1 SEHNR and CDR2 FQNEAQ (reference sequence). V dropped 4 bases and J dropped 6; count of bases not matched to a gene: 9. The CDR3 has 16 amino acids. CDR3 residues: CASSSVGGLAGLEQYF. The CDR3 DNA reads TGTGCCAGCAGCTCGGTAGGGGGACTAGCGGGACTCGAGCAGTACTTC.

The V and J genes are TRBV7-2 and TRBJ2-3; perhaps TRBD1 as D (6 bases). Germline CDR1 and CDR2: SGHTA and FQGNSA. The CDR3 is 15 amino acids. V shed 1 base and J shed 4 bases, with 12 bases lying between them. CDR3 nucleotides: TGTGCCAGCAGCTTAGTGTTACAGGGAGCAGATACGCAGTATTTT. Translated: CASSLVLQGADTQYF. Full variable domain (rest looked up from reference TRBV7-2 and TRBJ2-3): GAGVSQSPSNKVTEKGKDVELRCDPISGHTALYWYRQSLGQGLEFLIYFQGNSAPDKSGLPSDRFSAERTGGSVSTLTIQRTQQEDSAVYLCASSLVLQGADTQYFGPGTRLTVL.

V is TRBV5-1 and J is TRBJ1-3; TRBD1 matches 7 bases. This CDR3 is 16 amino acids long. J gave up 3 bases and V 2 bases, and 8 bases lay outside the gene matches. Germline V gene lookup returns CDR1 SGHRS and CDR2 YFSETQ. CDR3 protein: CASSLGGTGDGNTIYF. The CDR3 DNA reads TGCGCCAGCAGCTTAGGCGGCACAGGGGATGGAAACACCATATATTTT.

Comment on this clone: The DNA is left out, because the CDR3 cannot be placed on it with certainty; the CDR3 is given as TCRdb lists it. This sequence joins TRBV21-1 and TRBJ1-5. TRBV21-1 is described as a pseudogene. Ends included, the CDR3 has 17 residues. The CDR3 here is CASNQTVGRGSNQPQHF.

The chain carries TRBV7-7 and TRBJ1-1, with 8 bases identical to TRBD1. CDR3 length: 15 amino acids. The V segment lost 6 bases and the J segment 1 base; nucleotides outside the gene matches: 7. CDR1 is SSHAT and CDR2 is FNYEAQ in the germline V gene (reference sequence). The CDR3 coding sequence is TGTGCCAGCAGTCCCGGGACAGGACCGAACACTGAAGCTTTCTTT. This encodes CASSPGTGPNTEAFF.

V and J are TRBV7-8 and TRBJ2-7, with no clear D. CDR3 length: 15 amino acids. CDR1 is SGHVS and CDR2 is FQNEAQ in the germline V gene. Between the trimmed V and J ends, which lost 7 bases and 5 bases, there was a span of 21 bases. As DNA, the CDR3 is TGTGCCAGCACCCCCTTCTCACCGCGTAGCCACGAGCAGTACTTC. This encodes CASTPFSPRSHEQYF.

This clone was found a few times. The rearrangement joins TRBV11-3 to TRBJ1-1; D remains unclear. V was trimmed by 5 bases and J by 1 base, leaving 11 bases between them. The length of the CDR3 is 14 residues. Germline V gene sequence: CDR1 SGHNT, CDR2 YENEEA. The CDR3 DNA follows: TGTGCCAGCAGCCGAGCCGCAGAGAACACTGAAGCTTTCTTT. Protein: CASSRAAENTEAFF.

The chain combines TRBV5-6 with TRBJ2-2; tentatively, D is TRBD1 (6 bases). The ends were cut back, 1 base at V and 0 bases at J, with 7 bases in the middle. The CDR3 is 15 residues long. In germline, CDR1 is SGHDT, CDR2 YYEEEE. This chain's CDR3 is CASSLPGANTGELFF. In DNA, the CDR3 is TGTGCCAGCAGCTTGCCAGGGGCGAACACCGGGGAGCTGTTTTTT.

The rearrangement joins TRBV7-9 to TRBJ2-4; weak D call: TRBD1 (5 bases). V was trimmed by 5 bases and J by 1 base, leaving 15 bases between them. Germline-derived CDR1 and CDR2 are SEHNR and FQNEAQ (reference sequence). The CDR3 length is 16 residues. Written as DNA, the CDR3 is TGTGCCAGCAGCCCCGAGAAGGGGATTGCCAAAAACATTCAGTACTTC. It yields the protein CASSPEKGIAKNIQYF.

The chain couples TRBV28 to TRBJ1-5, with D perhaps matching TRBD1 (5 bases). V lost 1 base to trimming and J lost 2 bases, with 9 bases between them. The germline V gene encodes CDR1 MDHEN and CDR2 SYDVKM. This CDR3 spans 15 amino acids. The CDR3 region has the DNA TGTGCCAGCAGTTTATATGGGACTCGCAATCAGCCCCAGCATTTT. Amino acids: CASSLYGTRNQPQHF.

The rearrangement uses TRBV13 and TRBJ2-1, with D unresolved. Deletions cut 3 bases from V and 4 bases from J, with 1 base between. Looked up from germline, CDR1 is PRHDT and CDR2 is FYEKMQ (reference sequence). The CDR3 is 11 residues long. CDR3 amino acids: CASSLYNEQFF. The CDR3 DNA reads TGTGCCAGCAGCTTGTACAATGAGCAGTTCTTC.

The chain joins TRBV28 to TRBJ1-2; D not resolved. CDR1 and CDR2 (germline): MDHEN, SYDVKM. The CDR3 has 14 amino acids. V was pared by 2 bases and J by 4 bases, with 11 bases between. In DNA, the CDR3 is TGTGCCAGCAGTTTACGGCAGGAGGGCTATGGCTACACCTTC. Translated, it gives CASSLRQEGYGYTF.

The V gene is TRBV6-6, the J gene TRBJ2-3, with D perhaps TRBD1 (6 bases). V gave up 6 bases and J gave up 0 bases, with 13 bases separating them. The CDR3 is made up of 15 amino acids. Germline CDR1 is MNHNY and CDR2 is SVGAGI (reference sequence). CDR3 residues: CASSSRTASTDTQYF. The CDR3 DNA is TGTGCCAGCAGCTCCCGGACAGCTAGCACAGATACGCAGTATTTT.

The chain is built from TRBV11-2 and TRBJ2-3; 10 nucleotides match TRBD1. CDR1 is SGHAT and CDR2 is FQNNGV in the germline V gene. The CDR3 loop spans 16 amino acids. The J segment lost 5 bases and the V segment lost 2 bases, leaving 7 bases of the junction unmatched. This chain's CDR3 is CASSLYGQGGRDTQYF. CDR3 sequence (DNA): TGTGCCAGCAGCTTATACGGACAGGGGGGCAGAGATACGCAGTATTTT.